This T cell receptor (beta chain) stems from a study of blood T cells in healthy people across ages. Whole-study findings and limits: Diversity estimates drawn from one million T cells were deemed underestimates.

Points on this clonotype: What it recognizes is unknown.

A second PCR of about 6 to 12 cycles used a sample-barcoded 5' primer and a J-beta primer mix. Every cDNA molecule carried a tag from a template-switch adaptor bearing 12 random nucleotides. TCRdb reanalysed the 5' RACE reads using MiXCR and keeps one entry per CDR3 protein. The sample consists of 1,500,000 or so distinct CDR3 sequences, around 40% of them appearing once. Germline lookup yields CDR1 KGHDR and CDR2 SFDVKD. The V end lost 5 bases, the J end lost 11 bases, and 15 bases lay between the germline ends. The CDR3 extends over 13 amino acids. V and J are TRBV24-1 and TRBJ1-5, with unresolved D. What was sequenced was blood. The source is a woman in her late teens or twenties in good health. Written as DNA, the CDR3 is TGTGCCACCAGTGCCCTGGGGAACAAGGCCCAGCATTTT. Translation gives CATSALGNKAQHF.